The 21 T cell receptor beta chains given below trace back to one sample, sequenced in a study of cytomegalovirus exposure and HLA in healthy donors. Primers: 60 Vbeta forward and 13 Jbeta reverse. Method: immunoSEQ multiplex PCR; TCRdb's copy keeps in-frame clones and lacks some. The sample carries under 200,000 clones, around 80% recorded once. Sample: PBMCs. These receptors came from a man aged 35 to 55 in good health and CMV-seropositive.

This chain links TRBV7-9 with TRBJ1-2; D is possibly TRBD1 (5 bases). With 5 bases removed from V and 3 bases from J, the gap between germline ends came to 16 bases. Germline assignment: CDR1 SEHNR and CDR2 FQNEAQ (reference sequence). The CDR3 runs to 15 residues. CDR3 loop: CASSLGWGGDYGYTF. The CDR3 bases are TGTGCCAGCAGCCTAGGGTGGGGCGGTGACTATGGCTACACCTTC.

The chain couples TRBV6-4 to TRBJ2-1, with D possibly TRBD2 on 6 matching bases. The germline gives CDR1 MRHNA, CDR2 SNTAGT. Trimming removed 8 bases at V and 6 bases at J, with 17 bases between. This CDR3 comprises 14 residues. The CDR3 sequence: CASGPGGAINEQFF. CDR3 bases: TGTGCCAGCGGCCCGGGCGGGGCGATCAATGAGCAGTTCTTC.

This sequence joins TRBV7-9 and TRBJ2-5; D may be TRBD2 (6 bases). CDR3 length: 13 residues. Deletions cut 3 bases from V and 7 bases from J, with 12 bases between. Germline loops: CDR1 SEHNR, CDR2 FQNEAQ (reference sequence). DNA for the CDR3: TGTGCCAGCAGCTTCGTTGGGGGAGGGACCCAGTACTTC. This codes for CASSFVGGGTQYF.

There are a few counts of this clone. V usage is TRBV9 and J usage is TRBJ2-3; D unresolved. The germline V gene has CDR1 SGDLS and CDR2 YYNGEE. V lost 3 bases to trimming and J lost 4 bases, with 9 bases between them. The CDR3 extends over 13 amino acids. The CDR3 spells CASSEWPADTQYF. The CDR3 nucleotides are TGTGCCAGCAGCGAGTGGCCCGCAGATACGCAGTATTTT.

Details on this clone: Compared with germline, one end of the junction differs, possibly owing to a read error. The V gene is TRBV28, the J gene TRBJ1-4; D possibly corresponds to TRBD1 (6 bases). CDR3 length: 12 amino acids. Germline lookup yields CDR1 MDHEN and CDR2 SYDVKM. This CDR3 reads CLTGHGPEKLFF. The CDR3 nucleotides read TGCCTCACGGGACACGGACCTGAAAAACTGTTTTTT.

The chain carries TRBV19 and TRBJ1-1; 9 nucleotides line up with TRBD1. CDR3 length equals 12 residues. CDR1 and CDR2 (germline): LNHDA, SQIVND (reference sequence). V shed 6 bases, J shed 5 bases, and the junction held 1 base outside the gene matches. CDR3 amino acids: CASRTGGTEAFF. The CDR3 DNA follows: TGTGCCAGTAGGACAGGGGGGACTGAAGCTTTCTTT.

This chain links TRBV5-5 with TRBJ1-3; 8 nucleotides line up with TRBD1. In germline, CDR1 is SGHKS, CDR2 YYEKEE (reference sequence). The CDR3 totals 15 residues. With V trimmed by 0 bases and J by 4 bases, 3 bases remained unmatched. The DNA for the CDR3 is TGTGCCAGCAGCTTGGACTGGGACAGGGGAAACACCATATATTTT. Translated: CASSLDWDRGNTIYF.

The V and J genes are TRBV5-6 and TRBJ1-1; 9 bases agree with TRBD1. This CDR3 is built from 14 residues. J was trimmed by 6 bases and V by 1 base; bases with no gene match: 4. Germline V gene data show CDR1 as SGHDT and CDR2 as YYEEEE. The CDR3 DNA sequence: TGTGCCAGCAGCTTGAGACAGGGGGGCCCTGAAGCTTTCTTT. Translated, it gives CASSLRQGGPEAFF. The full variable domain, its missing parts supplied by reference TRBV5-6 and TRBJ1-1, is DAGVTQSPTHLIKTRGQQVTLRCSPKSGHDTVSWYQQALGQGPQFIFQYYEEEERQRGNFPDRFSGHQFPNYSSELNVNALLLGDSALYLCASSLRQGGPEAFFGQGTRLTVV.

This chain joins TRBV4-3 and TRBJ2-5; D gene uncertain. With 0 bases removed from V and 4 bases from J, the gap between germline ends came to 9 bases. This CDR3 is 14 amino acids long. Germline lookup yields CDR1 LGHNA and CDR2 YSLEER. The CDR3 DNA sequence: TGCGCCAGCAGCCAAGATCTAGACCCAGAGACCCAGTACTTC. It encodes CASSQDLDPETQYF.

CDR3 sequence: CATSTNYEQYF. The DNA for the CDR3 is TGTGCCACCAGCACCAACTACGAGCAGTACTTC. The genes are TRBV15 and TRBJ2-7; D remains unclear. V lost 4 bases and J lost 3, with 4 bases in between. CDR1 is LNHNV, CDR2 YYDKDF, per germline (reference sequence). CDR3 length: 11 residues.

This clone appeared a few times. The chain uses TRBV5-6 and TRBJ2-7; a possible D gene is TRBD2 (7 bases). The germline V and J ends were trimmed by 4 bases and 5 bases, with 16 bases remaining between them. The CDR3 runs 14 residues. CDR1 is SGHDT and CDR2 is YYEEEE in the germline V gene. CDR3 in DNA: TGTGCCAGCAGCCAGGGGCCAGGACTAGACGAGCAGTACTTC. It codes for CASSQGPGLDEQYF.

This chain connects TRBV5-6 to TRBJ2-7; 9 nucleotides match TRBD2. Germline V CDR1 and CDR2: SGHDT, YYEEEE. The J segment lost 6 bases and the V segment lost 3 bases, leaving 13 bases of the junction unmatched. The CDR3 has 16 residues. CDR3 DNA sequence: TGTGCCAGCAGCTCCCGGGGGATAGCGGGAGCGGGCGAGCAGTACTTC. As protein: CASSSRGIAGAGEQYF. Full variable domain (rest looked up from reference TRBV5-6 and TRBJ2-7): DAGVTQSPTHLIKTRGQQVTLRCSPKSGHDTVSWYQQALGQGPQFIFQYYEEEERQRGNFPDRFSGHQFPNYSSELNVNALLLGDSALYLCASSSRGIAGAGEQYFGPGTRLTVT.

The chain is built from TRBV9 and TRBJ2-7; 8 bases map to TRBD2. J gave up 2 bases and V 0 bases, and 7 bases lay outside the gene matches. CDR1 and CDR2 from the germline V gene are SGDLS and YYNGEE. The CDR3 length is 16 residues. The CDR3 loop is CASSVGLSGDPYEQYF. The CDR3 bases are TGTGCCAGCAGCGTAGGCCTTAGCGGGGACCCCTACGAGCAGTACTTC.

The chain links TRBV7-2 to TRBJ1-5; 8 bases match TRBD1. CDR3 size: 14 residues. V was pared by 1 base and J by 7 bases, with 3 bases of the junction left unmatched. Germline lookup yields CDR1 SGHTA and CDR2 FQGNSA. The CDR3 sequence is CASSLGQGAQPQHF. The CDR3 coding sequence is TGTGCCAGCAGCTTAGGGCAGGGGGCCCAGCCCCAGCATTTT.

The rearrangement links TRBV29-1 to TRBJ1-1; D may be TRBD1 (6 bases). The CDR3 length is 12 residues. The germline V gene has CDR1 SQVTM and CDR2 ANQGSEA. The V end lost 6 bases, the J end lost 1 base, and 9 bases lay between the germline ends. CDR3 sequence reads: CSVPTGNTEAFF. CDR3 sequence (DNA): TGCAGCGTCCCGACAGGGAACACTGAAGCTTTCTTT. Full variable domain (remainder filled in from reference TRBV29-1 and TRBJ1-1): SAVISQKPSRDICQRGTSLTIQCQVDSQVTMMFWYRQQPGQSLTLIATANQGSEATYESGFVIDKFPISRPNLTFSTLTVSNMSPEDSSIYLCSVPTGNTEAFFGQGTRLTVV.

Comments on this clone: One junction end does not reproduce the germline sequence, and a read error may be involved. This rearrangement joins TRBV7-9 to TRBJ1-3, with unresolved D. Germline V gives CDR1 SEHNR, CDR2 FQNEAQ (reference sequence). The CDR3 runs to 15 residues. In DNA, the CDR3 is TGTTCCAGCAGCCAGAGCGGTGGCTCTGGAAACACCATATATTTT. Amino acid sequence: CSSSQSGGSGNTIYF.

The chain joins TRBV28 to TRBJ1-5, with D unclear. V dropped 2 bases and J dropped 3 bases, with 8 bases sitting between them. Germline V lookup: CDR1 MDHEN, CDR2 SYDVKM. The CDR3 is made up of 14 amino acids. CDR3: CASSLGRYNQPQHF. The CDR3 DNA is TGTGCCAGCAGTTTAGGGAGGTACAATCAGCCCCAGCATTTT. The full variable domain, with the rest looked up from reference TRBV28 and TRBJ1-5, is DVKVTQSSRYLVKRTGEKVFLECVQDMDHENMFWYRQDPGLGLRLIYFSYDVKMKEKGDIPEGYSVSREKKERFSLILESASTNQTSMYLCASSLGRYNQPQHFGDGTRLSIL.

The chain joins TRBV6-1 to TRBJ1-4; D is undetermined. Germline assignment: CDR1 MNHNS and CDR2 SASEGT. This CDR3 contains 13 residues. The V end lost 6 bases, the J end lost 8 bases, and 13 bases lay between the germline ends. CDR3 loop: CASRRAREEKLFF. In nucleotides, the CDR3 is TGTGCCAGCAGGCGGGCCCGAGAGGAAAAACTGTTTTTT.

V is TRBV19 and J is TRBJ1-5; a weak D match, TRBD1 (5 bases). Germline assignment: CDR1 LNHDA and CDR2 SQIVND (reference sequence). Trimming took 10 bases from V and 4 from J, leaving 11 bases between them. The CDR3 sequence is 12 residues long. The CDR3 is CATTGWNQPQHF. CDR3 DNA: TGTGCCACCACAGGATGGAATCAGCCCCAGCATTTT.

In its sample, this clone was seen once. The chain joins TRBV27 to TRBJ2-3, with D maybe TRBD2 (5 bases). The CDR3 is 16 residues long. The germline gives CDR1 MNHEY, CDR2 SMNVEV (reference sequence). With 6 bases removed from V and 0 bases from J, the gap between germline ends came to 16 bases. CDR3 sequence reads: CASSVLGDESTDTQYF. CDR3 nucleotide sequence: TGTGCCAGCAGCGTATTGGGAGATGAAAGCACAGATACGCAGTATTTT.

The chain's CDR3 is CASSLEGGSGYTF. Written as DNA, the CDR3 is TGTGCCAGCAGCTTAGAAGGGGGCAGTGGCTACACCTTC. This sequence joins TRBV7-3 and TRBJ1-2; 7 bases fit TRBD1. V lost 2 bases to trimming and J lost 7 bases; unmatched junction nucleotides: 4. Germline values: CDR1 SGHTA, CDR2 FQGTGA. The CDR3 totals 13 residues.